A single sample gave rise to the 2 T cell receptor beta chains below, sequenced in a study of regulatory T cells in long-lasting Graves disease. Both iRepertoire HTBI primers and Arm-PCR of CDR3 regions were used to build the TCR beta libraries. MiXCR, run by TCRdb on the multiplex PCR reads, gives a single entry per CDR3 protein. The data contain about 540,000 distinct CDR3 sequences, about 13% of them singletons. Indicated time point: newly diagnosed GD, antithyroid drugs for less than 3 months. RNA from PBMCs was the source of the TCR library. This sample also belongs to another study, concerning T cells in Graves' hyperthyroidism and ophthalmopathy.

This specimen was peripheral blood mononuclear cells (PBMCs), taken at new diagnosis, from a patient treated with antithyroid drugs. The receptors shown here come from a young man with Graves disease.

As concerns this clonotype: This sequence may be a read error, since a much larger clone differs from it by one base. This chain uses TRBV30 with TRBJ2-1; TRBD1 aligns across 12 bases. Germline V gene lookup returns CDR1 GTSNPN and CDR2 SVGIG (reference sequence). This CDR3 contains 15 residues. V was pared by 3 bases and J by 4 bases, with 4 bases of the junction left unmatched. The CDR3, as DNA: TGTGCCTGGAGGGGGACAGGGGGCAGGTACAATGAGCAGTTCTTC. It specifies CAWRGTGGRYNEQFF.

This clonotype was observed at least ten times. CDR3 loop: CSVARLGPSGRRVAVDTQYF. DNA of the CDR3: TGCAGCGTTGCCAGACTCGGGCCTAGCGGGAGACGAGTTGCTGTAGATACGCAGTATTTT. This chain links TRBV29-1 with TRBJ2-3; 10 positions match TRBD2. The CDR3 is 20 amino acids. V gave up 4 bases and J gave up 5 bases; unmatched junction bases: 24. Looked up from germline, CDR1 is SQVTM and CDR2 is ANQGSEA.